This T cell receptor (beta chain) originates from a study of long-term antiretroviral therapy in people with HIV. Overall study context: Samples from the earliest time points predate the 2015 immediate-ART recommendation by about a decade. Study observations and caveats: The study found narrower CDR3 length ranges in HIV repertoires than in controls.

Note on this clone: The antigen remains undetermined.

Survey level was the resolution at which the v3.0 immunoSEQ assay ran. Sequencing set out to capture about 35,000-55,000 T-cell genomes per sample. The protocol was immunoSEQ multiplex PCR, while the TCRdb copy is restricted to in-frame clones and leaves out a portion. The repertoire holds tens of thousands of clones, with roughly four fifths as singletons. Trimming removed 2 bases from V and 7 bases from J, with 9 bases in between. CDR1 MNHNS and CDR2 SASEGT come from the germline V gene. The CDR3 consists of 13 residues. This TCR came from a woman in her thirties with HIV. The chain combines TRBV6-1 with TRBJ1-5; perhaps TRBD1 as D (5 bases). The sequencing here drew on unsorted PBMCs, taken 1.1 years before starting antiretroviral therapy. CDR3 DNA: TGTGCCAGCAGTGAATGGGGGGGACAGCCCCAGCATTTT. Translation gives CASSEWGGQPQHF.